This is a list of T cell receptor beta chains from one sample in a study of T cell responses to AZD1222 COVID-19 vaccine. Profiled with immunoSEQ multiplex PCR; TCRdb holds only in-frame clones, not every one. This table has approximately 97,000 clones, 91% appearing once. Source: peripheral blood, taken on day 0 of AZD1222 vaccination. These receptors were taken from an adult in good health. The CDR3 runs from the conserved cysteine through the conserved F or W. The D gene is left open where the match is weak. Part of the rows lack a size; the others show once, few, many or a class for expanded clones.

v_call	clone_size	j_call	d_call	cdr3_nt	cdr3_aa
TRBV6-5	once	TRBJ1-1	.	TGTGCCAGCAGTTACGGGGGGCTCGTGAACACTGAAGCTTTCTTT	CASSYGGLVNTEAFF
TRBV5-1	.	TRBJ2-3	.	TGCGCCAGCAGCTTGTCGGGGGAGAGCACAGATACGCAGTATTTT	CASSLSGESTDTQYF
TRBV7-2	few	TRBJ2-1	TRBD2	TGTGCCAGCAGCTTAGAGGGGACTAGCGGGAGGAATGAGCAGTTCTTC	CASSLEGTSGRNEQFF
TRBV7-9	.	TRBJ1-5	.	TGTGCCAGCAGCTTCGGGGCGCGGCAGCCCCAGCATTTT	CASSFGARQPQHF
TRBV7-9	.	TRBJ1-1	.	TGTGCCAGCAGCTTAGAAGGGGCAGTTAAAGCTTTCTTT	CASSLEGAVKAFF
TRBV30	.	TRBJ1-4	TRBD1	TGTGCCTGGGGTACAGGGGGCGCGAATGAAAAACTGTTTTTT	CAWGTGGANEKLFF
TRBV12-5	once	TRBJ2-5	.	TGTGCTAGTGGTTTGGGGCCAGAGGGAGAGACCCAGTACTTC	CASGLGPEGETQYF
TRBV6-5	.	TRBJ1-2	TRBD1	TGTGCCAGCCGCCCGACAGGGGCCAACTATGGCTACACCTTC	CASRPTGANYGYTF
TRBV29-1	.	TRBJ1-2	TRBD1	TGCAGCGGGAGGACAGGGAACTATGGCTACACCTTC	CSGRTGNYGYTF
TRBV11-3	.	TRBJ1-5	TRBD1	TGTGCCCTATTGGACAGGGCAGGTTGCAGCAATCAGCCCCAGCATTTT	CALLDRAGCSNQPQHF